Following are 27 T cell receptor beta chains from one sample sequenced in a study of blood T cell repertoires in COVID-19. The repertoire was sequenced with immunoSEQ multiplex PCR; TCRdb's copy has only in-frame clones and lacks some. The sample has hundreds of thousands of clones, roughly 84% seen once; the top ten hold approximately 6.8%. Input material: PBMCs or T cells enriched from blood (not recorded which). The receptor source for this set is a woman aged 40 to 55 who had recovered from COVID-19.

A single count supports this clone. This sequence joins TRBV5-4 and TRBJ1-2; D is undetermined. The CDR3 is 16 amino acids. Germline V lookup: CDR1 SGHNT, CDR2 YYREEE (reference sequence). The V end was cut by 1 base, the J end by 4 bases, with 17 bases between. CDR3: CASSLIRSKNSYGYTF. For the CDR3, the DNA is TGTGCCAGCAGCTTGATTAGATCTAAAAACTCCTATGGCTACACCTTC.

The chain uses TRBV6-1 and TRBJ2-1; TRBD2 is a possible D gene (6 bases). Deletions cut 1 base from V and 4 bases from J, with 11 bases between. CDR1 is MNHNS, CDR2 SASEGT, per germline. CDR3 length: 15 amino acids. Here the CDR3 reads CASSEVASAYNEQFF. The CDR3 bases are TGTGCCAGCAGTGAAGTGGCTAGCGCTTACAATGAGCAGTTCTTC.

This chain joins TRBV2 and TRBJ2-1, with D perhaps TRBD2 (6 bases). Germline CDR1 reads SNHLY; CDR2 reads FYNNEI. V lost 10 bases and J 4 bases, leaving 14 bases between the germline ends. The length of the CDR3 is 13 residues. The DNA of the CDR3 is TGTGCCAACTCCCGGGAGAGATACAATGAGCAGTTCTTC. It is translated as CANSRERYNEQFF.

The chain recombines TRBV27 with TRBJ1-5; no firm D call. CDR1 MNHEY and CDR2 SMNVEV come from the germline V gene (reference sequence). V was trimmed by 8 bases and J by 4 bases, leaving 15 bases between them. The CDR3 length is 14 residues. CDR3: CASGESGLNQPQHF. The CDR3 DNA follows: TGTGCCAGCGGCGAGAGCGGACTAAATCAGCCCCAGCATTTT.

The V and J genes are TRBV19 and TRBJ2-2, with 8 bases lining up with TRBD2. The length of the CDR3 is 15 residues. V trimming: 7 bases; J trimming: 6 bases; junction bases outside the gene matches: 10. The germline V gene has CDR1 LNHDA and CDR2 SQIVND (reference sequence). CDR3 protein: CASNPGGEGAGELFF. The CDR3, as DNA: TGTGCCAGTAACCCCGGGGGGGAGGGCGCCGGGGAGCTGTTTTTT.

This CDR3 is CASSADRAVPYGYTF. The CDR3 DNA reads TGTGCCAGCAGTGCGGACAGGGCCGTCCCCTATGGCTACACCTTC. The chain has TRBV2 and TRBJ1-2; 8 bases agree with TRBD1. Unmatched junction bases numbered 8, after V lost 4 bases and J lost 4 bases. This CDR3 region has 15 residues. Germline lookup yields CDR1 SNHLY and CDR2 FYNNEI.

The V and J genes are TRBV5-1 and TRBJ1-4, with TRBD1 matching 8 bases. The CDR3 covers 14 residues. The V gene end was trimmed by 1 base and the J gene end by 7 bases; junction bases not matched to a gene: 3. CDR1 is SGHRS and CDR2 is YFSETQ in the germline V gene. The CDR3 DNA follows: TGCGCCAGCAGCTTGACAGGGGGGAGTGAAAAACTGTTTTTT. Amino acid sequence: CASSLTGGSEKLFF.

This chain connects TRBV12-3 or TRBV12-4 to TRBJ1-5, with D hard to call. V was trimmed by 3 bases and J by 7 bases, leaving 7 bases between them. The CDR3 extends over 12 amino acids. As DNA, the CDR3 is TGTGCCAGCAGTTTGACGGGACAGCCCCAGCATTTT. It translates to CASSLTGQPQHF.

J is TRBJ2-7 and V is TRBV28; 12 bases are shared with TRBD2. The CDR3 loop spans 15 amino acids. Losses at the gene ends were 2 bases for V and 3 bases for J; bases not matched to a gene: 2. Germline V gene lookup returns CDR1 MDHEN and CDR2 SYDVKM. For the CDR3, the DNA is TGTGCCAGCAGTTTAGCTAGCGGGAGGGTCTACGAGCAGTACTTC. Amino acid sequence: CASSLASGRVYEQYF.

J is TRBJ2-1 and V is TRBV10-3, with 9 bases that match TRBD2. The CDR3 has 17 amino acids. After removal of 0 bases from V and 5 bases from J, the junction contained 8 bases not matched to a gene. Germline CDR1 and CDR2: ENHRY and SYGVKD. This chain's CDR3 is CAISESVASGDHNEQFF. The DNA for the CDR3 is TGTGCCATCAGTGAGTCTGTCGCTAGCGGGGACCACAATGAGCAGTTCTTC.

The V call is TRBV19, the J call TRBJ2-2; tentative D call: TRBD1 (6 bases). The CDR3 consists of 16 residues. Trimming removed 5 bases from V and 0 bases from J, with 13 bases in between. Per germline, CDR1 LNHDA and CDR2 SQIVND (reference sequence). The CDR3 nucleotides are TGTGCCAGTAGTCCAAGACAGGATACGAACACCGGGGAGCTGTTTTTT. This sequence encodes CASSPRQDTNTGELFF.

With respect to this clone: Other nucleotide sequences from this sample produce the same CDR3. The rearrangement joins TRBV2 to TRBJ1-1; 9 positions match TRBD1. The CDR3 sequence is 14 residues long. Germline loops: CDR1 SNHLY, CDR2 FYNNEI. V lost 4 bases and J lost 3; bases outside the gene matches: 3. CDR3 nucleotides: TGTGCCAGCAGTGCCCGACAGGGGGACACTGAAGCTTTCTTT. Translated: CASSARQGDTEAFF. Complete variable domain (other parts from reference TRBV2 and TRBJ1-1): EPEVTQTPSHQVTQMGQEVILRCVPISNHLYFYWYRQILGQKVEFLVSFYNNEISEKSEIFDDQFSVERPDGSNFTLKIRSTKLEDSAMYFCASSARQGDTEAFFGQGTRLTVV.

CDR3 sequence: CASSVQSTGELFF. In nucleotides, the CDR3 is TGTGCCAGCAGTGTACAGTCTACCGGGGAGCTGTTTTTT. The rearrangement uses TRBV2 and TRBJ2-2; D is ambiguous. The CDR3 spans 13 residues. V shed 4 bases and J shed 5 bases, with 8 bases lying between them. CDR1 and CDR2 (germline): SNHLY, FYNNEI.

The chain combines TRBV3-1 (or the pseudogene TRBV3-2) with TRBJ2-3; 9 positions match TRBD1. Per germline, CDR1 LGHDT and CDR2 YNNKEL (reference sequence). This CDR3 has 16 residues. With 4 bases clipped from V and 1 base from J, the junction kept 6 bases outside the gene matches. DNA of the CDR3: TGTGCCAGCAGCCCCCCCCGGGACAGGGGCACAGATACGCAGTATTTT. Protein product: CASSPPRDRGTDTQYF.

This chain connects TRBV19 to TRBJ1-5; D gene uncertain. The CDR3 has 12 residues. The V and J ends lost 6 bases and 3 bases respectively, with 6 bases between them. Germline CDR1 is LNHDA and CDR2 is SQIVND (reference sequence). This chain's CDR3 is CASSDNNQPQHF. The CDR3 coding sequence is TGTGCCAGTAGCGACAACAATCAGCCCCAGCATTTT.

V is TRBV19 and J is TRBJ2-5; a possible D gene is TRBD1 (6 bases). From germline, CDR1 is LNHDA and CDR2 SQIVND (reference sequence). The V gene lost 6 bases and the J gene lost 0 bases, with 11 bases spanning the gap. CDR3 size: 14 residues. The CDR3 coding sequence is TGTGCCAGTAGACAGGGTTTGTACCAAGAGACCCAGTACTTC. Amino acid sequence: CASRQGLYQETQYF.

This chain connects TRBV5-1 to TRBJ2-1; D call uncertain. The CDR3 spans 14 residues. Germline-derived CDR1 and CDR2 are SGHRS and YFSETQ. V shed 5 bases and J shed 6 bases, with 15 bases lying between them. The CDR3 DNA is TGCGCCAGCAGAAAATTCGTCCCTCGCAATGAGCAGTTCTTC. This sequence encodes CASRKFVPRNEQFF.

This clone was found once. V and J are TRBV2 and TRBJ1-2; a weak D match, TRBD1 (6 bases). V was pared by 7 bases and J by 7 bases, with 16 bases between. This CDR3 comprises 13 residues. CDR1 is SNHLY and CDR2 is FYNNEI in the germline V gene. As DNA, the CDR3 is TGTGCCAGCACCGGTGAGGGGGAGGGTGGCTACACCTTC. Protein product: CASTGEGEGGYTF.

The CDR3 DNA sequence: TGCAGCGTTGATCAGGGGCTGAACACTGAAGCTTTCTTT. The encoded protein is CSVDQGLNTEAFF. The chain links TRBV29-1 to TRBJ1-1, with a weak D call TRBD1 (6 bases). V was cut by 3 bases and J by 0 bases, with 8 bases left in between. This CDR3 is built from 13 residues. Per the germline V gene, CDR1 is SQVTM and CDR2 is ANQGSEA.

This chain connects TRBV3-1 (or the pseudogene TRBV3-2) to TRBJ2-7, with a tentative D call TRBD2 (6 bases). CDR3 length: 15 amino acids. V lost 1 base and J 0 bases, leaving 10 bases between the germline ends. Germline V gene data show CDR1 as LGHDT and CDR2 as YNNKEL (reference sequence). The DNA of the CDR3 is TGTGCCAGCAGCCAAGTATCCGGGAGCTCCTACGAGCAGTACGTC. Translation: CASSQVSGSSYEQYV.

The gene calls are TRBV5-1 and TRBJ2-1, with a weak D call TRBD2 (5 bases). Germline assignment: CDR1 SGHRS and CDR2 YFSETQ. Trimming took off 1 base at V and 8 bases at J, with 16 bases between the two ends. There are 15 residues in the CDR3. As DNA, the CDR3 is TGCGCCAGCAGCTTGATAGTCTCGGGGAGCCATGAGCAGTTCTTC. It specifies CASSLIVSGSHEQFF. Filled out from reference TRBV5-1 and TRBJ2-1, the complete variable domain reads KAGVTQTPRYLIKTRGQQVTLSCSPISGHRSVSWYQQTPGQGLQFLFEYFSETQRNKGNFPGRFSGRQFSNSRSEMNVSTLELGDSALYLCASSLIVSGSHEQFFGPGTRLTVL.

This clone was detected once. In DNA, the CDR3 is TGTGCCAGCAGTTACACTAAAGATACGCAGTATTTT. It translates to CASSYTKDTQYF. The V gene is TRBV6-2 or TRBV6-3, the J gene TRBJ2-3; D gene unclear. V dropped 2 bases and J dropped 5 bases, with 5 bases sitting between them. Germline loops: CDR1 MNHEY, CDR2 SVGEGT. This CDR3 has 12 amino acids.

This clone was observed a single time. CDR3 nucleotides: TGTGCCAGCAGCCTTCTGAGCGGGAGGTACGAGCAGTACTTC. This translates into CASSLLSGRYEQYF. This chain connects TRBV5-6 to TRBJ2-7; TRBD2 matches 9 bases. The CDR3 contains 14 residues. Germline V CDR1 and CDR2: SGHDT, YYEEEE. V dropped 4 bases and J dropped 4; count of bases not matched to a gene: 6.

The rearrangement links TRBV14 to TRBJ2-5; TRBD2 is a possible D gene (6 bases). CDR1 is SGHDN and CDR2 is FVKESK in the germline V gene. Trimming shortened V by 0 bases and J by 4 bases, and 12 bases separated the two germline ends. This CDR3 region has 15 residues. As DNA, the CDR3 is TGTGCCAGCAGCCAAGATCAGGCGGGACTAGAGACCCAGTACTTC. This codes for CASSQDQAGLETQYF.

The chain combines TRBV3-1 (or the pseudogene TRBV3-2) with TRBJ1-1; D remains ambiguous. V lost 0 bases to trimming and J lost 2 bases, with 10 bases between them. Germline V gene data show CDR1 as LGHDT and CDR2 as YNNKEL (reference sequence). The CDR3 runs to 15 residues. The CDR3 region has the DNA TGTGCCAGCAGCCAAGATTGGAGTCAAAACACTGAAGCTTTCTTT. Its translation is CASSQDWSQNTEAFF.

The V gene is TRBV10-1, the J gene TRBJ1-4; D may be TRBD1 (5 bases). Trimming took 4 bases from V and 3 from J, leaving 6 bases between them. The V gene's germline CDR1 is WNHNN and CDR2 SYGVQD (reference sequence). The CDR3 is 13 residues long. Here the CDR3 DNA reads TGCGCCAGCAGTGCAGGGCCTAATGAAAAACTGTTTTTT. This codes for CASSAGPNEKLFF.

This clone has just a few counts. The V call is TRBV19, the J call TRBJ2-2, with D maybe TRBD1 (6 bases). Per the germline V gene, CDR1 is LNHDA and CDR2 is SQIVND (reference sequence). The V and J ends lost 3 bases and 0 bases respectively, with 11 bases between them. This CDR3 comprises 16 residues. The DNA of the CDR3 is TGTGCCAGTAGTATGTTGGGGGCGGCGAACACCGGGGAGCTGTTTTTT. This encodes CASSMLGAANTGELFF.